This T cell receptor beta chain was obtained from a study of vaccination and CD4 T cells after COVID-19. Study overall: The peptides that stimulated the cells were overlapping spike peptides from SARS-CoV-2, HCoV-NL63, HCoV-OC43 and HCoV-229E.

Study results and caveats: Only post-vaccination samples contained a median approximately 84% of the reactive clones in convalescent patients.

Treatment denoted: approximately 10-day PBMC culture with coronavirus spike peptide pools or control peptides (ViraFEST assay). ViraFEST used peptide pools to expand antigen-specific T cells and subsequently sequenced their TCRs. Half-medium replacement with fresh IL-2 medium took place on days 3 and 7. This clonotype was detected a few times. What it binds is unknown. Cultured CD4+ T-cell DNA underwent Oncomine TCR Beta short-read sequencing. TCRdb re-derived calls from the PCR reads in MiXCR, one entry per CDR3 protein. Of roughly 14,000 distinct CDR3 sequences detected, more than 65% appear once; the ten largest clones hold about 20%. This CDR3 spans 12 amino acids. V lost 1 base to trimming and J lost 6 bases, with 5 bases between them. Germline-derived CDR1 and CDR2 are KGHDR and SFDVKD.

The sequenced material came from CD4+ T cells from blood, cultured in vitro. This rearrangement joins TRBV24-1 to TRBJ1-2; D remains unclear. This clonotype was sampled from a human donor who had recovered from COVID-19. The CDR3 loop is CATSDLTNGYTF. As DNA, the CDR3 is TGTGCCACCAGTGATTTAACAAATGGCTACACCTTC.